The table lists the clone carrying this TCR beta chain with many counts. This sample was taken from a study of T cells in Graves' hyperthyroidism and ophthalmopathy. The CDR3 regions of TCR beta were amplified from RNA transcripts. First-round RT-PCR targeting the TCR CDR3 was performed with the HTBI primer set. TCRdb itself ran the multiplex PCR reads through MiXCR, one entry per CDR3 protein. The sample lists nearly 600,000 distinct CDR3 sequences, about 15% occurring once. CDR3 length equals 14 residues. Between the trimmed V and J ends, which lost 6 bases and 3 bases, there was a span of 11 bases. Looked up from germline, CDR1 is SGHTA and CDR2 is FQGNSA. Exclusions: uncontrolled infection, other autoimmune disease, pregnancy, lactation.

Sequenced: blood. The TCR was taken from a woman aged 25 to 39 with Graves' hyperthyroidism that later progressed to Graves' ophthalmopathy. The chain combines TRBV7-2 with TRBJ1-4; D unresolved. The CDR3 DNA follows: TGTGCCAGCAGACTCGGGGTGGCTAATGAAAAACTGTTTTTT. Translating it yields CASRLGVANEKLFF.